This T cell receptor beta chain was sequenced in a study of somatic mutations in cytotoxic T cells in rheumatoid arthritis. The overall study: There were some V beta antibody-stained T-cell populations flow-sorted at nearly 100% purity, and these included V beta1+ cells sequenced for TCRB. Study results and limitations: Between rheumatoid arthritis patients and age-matched healthy controls, CD8+ T-cell clonality showed no significant difference. No correction for multiple comparisons was applied to the slight TRBV07 underrepresentation in rheumatoid arthritis patients.

The germline gives CDR1 SGDLS, CDR2 YYNGEE. V gave up 0 bases and J gave up 5 bases, with 11 bases separating them. The CDR3 has 14 amino acids. Points on this clone: No antigen is known for it.

Produced via immunoSEQ multiplex PCR; TCRdb's table is partial and in-frame only. The data show 15,000 or so clones, approximately 80% seen once. The V and J genes are TRBV9 and TRBJ1-1, with D maybe TRBD1 (5 bases). This TCR derives from an adult with rheumatoid arthritis. The specimen was CD8+ T cells sorted from blood. As DNA, the CDR3 is TGTGCCAGCAGCGTAGGGGGCGCAAGGACTGAAGCTTTCTTT. Translated: CASSVGGARTEAFF.